The clone carrying this T cell receptor (beta chain) was seen a handful of times. Antigen specificity is unknown. The data are from a study of beta chain features in type 1 diabetes. Germline V CDR1 and CDR2: MDHEN, SYDVKM. This CDR3 contains 13 residues. V was clipped by 4 bases and J by 8 bases, with 12 bases between them. Expressed TCRB transcripts got sequenced, as all isolated RNA was reverse transcribed. Data came from immunoSEQ multiplex PCR; TCRdb stores just in-frame clones and leaves some out. This sample has 350,000 to 450,000 clones, with approximately 15% found just once. Study-wide results and limits: Type 1 diabetes patients showed a moderate but significant shortening of TCRB CDR3s in all four CD4+ subsets. Patients showed naive, central memory and Treg TCRB repertoires that appeared more similar than those of healthy donors.

This chain links TRBV28 with TRBJ2-1; D not resolved. The clonotype was recovered from a young woman in good health. Sequencing was carried out using naive CD4+ T cells from blood. The CDR3 bases are TGTGCCAGCAGTTCCGACTCTCCCCATGAGCAGTTCTTC. Translation gives CASSSDSPHEQFF.